This TCR beta chain originates from a study of OX40 agonist ivuxolimab in advanced cancers. Study information: Ivuxolimab, an antibody that agonizes OX40 (CD134), was administered to the patients. Males comprised roughly four fifths of the group, whose mean age was around 62 years (range 23 to 79).

Study-wide findings and caveats: CD8+ T cells (on average) carried more expanded clones than CD4+ T cells.

A note on this clone: Its antigen is not identified.

Patients were ineligible given autoimmune disease history or systemic immunosuppression. Profiling relied on immunoSEQ multiplex PCR, and the TCRdb table lists in-frame clones only, not all of them. In the table there are about 120,000 clones, around 87% of which are singletons. The source was CD4+ or CD8+ T cells sorted from blood, collected in a trial of the OX40 agonist ivuxolimab. This TCR was recovered from an adult with an advanced solid tumor such as melanoma, head and neck, liver or kidney cancer.

The CDR3 region is CASSLDTRSDEQFF. The CDR3 DNA follows: TGTGCCAGCAGCTTAGATACTAGGTCGGATGAGCAGTTCTTC. The chain uses TRBV11-3 and TRBJ2-1; tentative D call: TRBD2 (5 bases). The germline V and J ends were trimmed by 0 bases and 8 bases, with 11 bases remaining between them. The CDR3 spans 14 residues. Per the germline V gene, CDR1 is SGHNT and CDR2 is YENEEA.